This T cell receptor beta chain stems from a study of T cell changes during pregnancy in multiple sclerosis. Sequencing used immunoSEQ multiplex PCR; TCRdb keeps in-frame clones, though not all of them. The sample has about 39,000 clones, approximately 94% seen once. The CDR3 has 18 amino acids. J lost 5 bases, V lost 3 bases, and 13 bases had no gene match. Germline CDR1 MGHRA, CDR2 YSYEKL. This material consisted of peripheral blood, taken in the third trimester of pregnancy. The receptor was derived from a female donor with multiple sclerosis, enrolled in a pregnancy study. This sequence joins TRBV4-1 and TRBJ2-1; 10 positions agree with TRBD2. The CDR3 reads CASSHPLSPSGRDNEQFF. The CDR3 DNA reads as TGCGCCAGCAGCCACCCACTATCACCTAGCGGGAGAGACAATGAGCAGTTCTTC.